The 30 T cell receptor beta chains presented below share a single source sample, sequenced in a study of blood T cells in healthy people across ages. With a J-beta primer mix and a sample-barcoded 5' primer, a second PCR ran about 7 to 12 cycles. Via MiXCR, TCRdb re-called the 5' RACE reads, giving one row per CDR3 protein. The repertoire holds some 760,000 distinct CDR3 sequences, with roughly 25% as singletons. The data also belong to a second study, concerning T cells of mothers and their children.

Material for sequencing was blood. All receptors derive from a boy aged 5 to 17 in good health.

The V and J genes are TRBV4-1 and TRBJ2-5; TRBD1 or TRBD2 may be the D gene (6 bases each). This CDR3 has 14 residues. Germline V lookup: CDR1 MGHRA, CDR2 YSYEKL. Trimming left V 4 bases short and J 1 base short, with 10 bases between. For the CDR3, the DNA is TGCGCCAGCAGCCCGGGGGCGCCCCAAGAGACCCAGTACTTC. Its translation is CASSPGAPQETQYF.

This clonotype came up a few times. The CDR3 sequence is CASSSQPGQGAHEQYF. The CDR3 region has the DNA TGCGCCAGCAGCTCACAACCGGGACAGGGGGCTCACGAGCAGTACTTC. The rearrangement joins TRBV5-1 to TRBJ2-1, with 12 nucleotides matching TRBD1. Near its end, the DNA agrees better with TRBJ2-7, so the J call may be wrong. CDR3 length: 16 amino acids. The germline V gene encodes CDR1 SGHRS and CDR2 YFSETQ.

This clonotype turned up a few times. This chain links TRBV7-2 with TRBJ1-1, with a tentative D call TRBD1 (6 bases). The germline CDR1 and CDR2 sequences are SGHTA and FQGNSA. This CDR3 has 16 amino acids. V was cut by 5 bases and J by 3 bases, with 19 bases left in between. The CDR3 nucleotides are TGTGCCAGCAGCCGTAAAGGCGGGGGGCGAGACACTGAAGCTTTCTTT. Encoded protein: CASSRKGGGRDTEAFF. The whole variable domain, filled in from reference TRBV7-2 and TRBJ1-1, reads GAGVSQSPSNKVTEKGKDVELRCDPISGHTALYWYRQSLGQGLEFLIYFQGNSAPDKSGLPSDRFSAERTGGSVSTLTIQRTQQEDSAVYLCASSRKGGGRDTEAFFGQGTRLTVV.

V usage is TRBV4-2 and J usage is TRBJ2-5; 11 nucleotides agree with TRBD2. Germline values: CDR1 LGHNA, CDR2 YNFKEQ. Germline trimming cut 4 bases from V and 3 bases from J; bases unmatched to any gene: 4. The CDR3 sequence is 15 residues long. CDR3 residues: CASSPLAGGEETQYF. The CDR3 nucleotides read TGTGCCAGCAGCCCCCTAGCGGGGGGAGAAGAGACCCAGTACTTC.

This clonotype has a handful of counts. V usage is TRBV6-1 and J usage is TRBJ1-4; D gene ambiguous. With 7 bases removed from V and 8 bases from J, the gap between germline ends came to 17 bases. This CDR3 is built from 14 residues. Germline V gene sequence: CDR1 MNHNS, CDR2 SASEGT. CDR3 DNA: TGTGCCAGCATTCGGGCAGGCCTAAAAGAAAAACTGTTTTTT. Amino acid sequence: CASIRAGLKEKLFF.

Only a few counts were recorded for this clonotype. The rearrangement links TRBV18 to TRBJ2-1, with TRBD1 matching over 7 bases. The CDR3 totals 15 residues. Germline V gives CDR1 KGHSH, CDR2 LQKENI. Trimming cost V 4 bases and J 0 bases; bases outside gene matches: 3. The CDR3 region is CASSRQGSSYNEQFF. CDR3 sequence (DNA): TGTGCCAGCTCACGACAGGGCAGCTCCTACAATGAGCAGTTCTTC.

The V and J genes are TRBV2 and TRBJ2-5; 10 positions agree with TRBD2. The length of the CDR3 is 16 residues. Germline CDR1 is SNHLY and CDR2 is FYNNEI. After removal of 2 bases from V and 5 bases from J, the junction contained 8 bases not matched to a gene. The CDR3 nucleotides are TGTGCCAGCAGTGAATGGAGCGGGAGGGCCTTGGAGACCCAGTACTTC. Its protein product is CASSEWSGRALETQYF.

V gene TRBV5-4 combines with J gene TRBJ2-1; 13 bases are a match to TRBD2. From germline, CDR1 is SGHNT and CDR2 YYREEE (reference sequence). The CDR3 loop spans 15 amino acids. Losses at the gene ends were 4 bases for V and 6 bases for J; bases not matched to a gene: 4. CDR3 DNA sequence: TGTGCCAGCAGCGCCGGGACTAGCGGGACCAATGAGCAGTTCTTC. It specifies CASSAGTSGTNEQFF.

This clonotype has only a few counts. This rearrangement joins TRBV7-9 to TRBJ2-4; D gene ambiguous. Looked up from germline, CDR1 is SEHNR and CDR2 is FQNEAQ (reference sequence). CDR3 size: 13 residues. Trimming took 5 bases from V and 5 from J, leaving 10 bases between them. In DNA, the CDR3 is TGTGCCAGCAGCCCCCAGGTCGAAAACATTCAGTACTTC. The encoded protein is CASSPQVENIQYF.

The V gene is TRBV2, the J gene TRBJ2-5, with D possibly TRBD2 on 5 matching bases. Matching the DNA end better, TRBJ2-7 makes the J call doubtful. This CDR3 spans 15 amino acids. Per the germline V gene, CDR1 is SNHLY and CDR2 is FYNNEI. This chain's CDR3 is CASSDTTGIVYEQYF. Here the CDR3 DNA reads TGTGCCAGCAGTGATACGACGGGAATCGTCTACGAGCAGTACTTC.

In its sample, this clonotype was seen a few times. The CDR3: CASSLNRDGYYNEKLFF. The DNA of the CDR3 is TGTGCCAGCAGCTTAAACCGGGACGGATATTATAATGAAAAACTGTTTTTT. The J gene is TRBJ1-4, the V gene TRBV5-6; possible D gene TRBD1, 5 bases. CDR1 is SGHDT and CDR2 is YYEEEE in the germline V gene. V lost 2 bases and J 4 bases, leaving 18 bases between the germline ends. CDR3 length equals 17 residues.

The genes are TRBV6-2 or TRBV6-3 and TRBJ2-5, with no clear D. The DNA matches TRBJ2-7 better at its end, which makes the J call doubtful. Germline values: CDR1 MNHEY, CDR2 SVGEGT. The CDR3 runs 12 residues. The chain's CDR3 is CASSYSLYEQYF. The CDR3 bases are TGTGCCAGCAGCTATAGTCTCTACGAGCAGTACTTC.

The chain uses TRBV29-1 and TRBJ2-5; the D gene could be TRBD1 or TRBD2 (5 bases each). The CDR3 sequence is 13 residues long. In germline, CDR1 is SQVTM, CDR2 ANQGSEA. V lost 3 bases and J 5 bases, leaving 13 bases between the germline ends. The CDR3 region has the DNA TGCAGCGTTGACGGGGCCCCCCGGGAGACCCAGTACTTC. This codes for CSVDGAPRETQYF.

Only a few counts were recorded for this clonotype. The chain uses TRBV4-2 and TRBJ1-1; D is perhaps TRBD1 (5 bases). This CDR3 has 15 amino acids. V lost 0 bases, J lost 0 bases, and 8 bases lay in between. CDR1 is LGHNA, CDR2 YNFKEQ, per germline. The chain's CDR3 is CASSQDQGMNTEAFF. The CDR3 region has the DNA TGTGCCAGCAGCCAAGATCAGGGTATGAACACTGAAGCTTTCTTT.

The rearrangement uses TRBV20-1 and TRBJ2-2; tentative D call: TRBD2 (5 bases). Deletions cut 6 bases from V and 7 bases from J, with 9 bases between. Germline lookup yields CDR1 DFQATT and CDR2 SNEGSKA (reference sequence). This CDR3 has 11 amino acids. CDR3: CSASAGGELFF. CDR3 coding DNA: TGCAGTGCGTCCGCGGGCGGGGAGCTGTTTTTT.

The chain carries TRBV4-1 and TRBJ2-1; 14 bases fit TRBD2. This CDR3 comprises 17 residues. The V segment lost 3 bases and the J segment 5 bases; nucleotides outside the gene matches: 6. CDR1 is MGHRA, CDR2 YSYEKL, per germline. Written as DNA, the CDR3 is TGCGCCAGCAGCCATGGACTAGCGGGAGGCAAAGACAATGAGCAGTTCTTC. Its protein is CASSHGLAGGKDNEQFF.

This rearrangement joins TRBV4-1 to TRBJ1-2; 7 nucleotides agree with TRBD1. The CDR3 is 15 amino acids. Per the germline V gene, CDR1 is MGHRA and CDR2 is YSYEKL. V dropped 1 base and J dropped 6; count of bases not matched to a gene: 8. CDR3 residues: CASSQVGGQANGYTF. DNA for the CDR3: TGCGCCAGCAGCCAAGTAGGAGGACAGGCAAATGGCTACACCTTC.

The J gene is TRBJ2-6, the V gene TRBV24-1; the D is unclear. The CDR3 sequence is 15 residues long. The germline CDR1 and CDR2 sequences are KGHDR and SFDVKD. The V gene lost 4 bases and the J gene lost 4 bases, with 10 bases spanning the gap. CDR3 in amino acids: CATSEAGTGANVLTF. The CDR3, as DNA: TGTGCCACCAGTGAGGCAGGAACGGGGGCCAACGTCCTGACTTTC.

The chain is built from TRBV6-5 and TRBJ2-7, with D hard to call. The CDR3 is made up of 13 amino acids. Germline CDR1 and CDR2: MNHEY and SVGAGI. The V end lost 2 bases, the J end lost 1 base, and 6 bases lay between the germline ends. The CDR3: CASSYTKSYEQYF. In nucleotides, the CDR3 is TGTGCCAGCAGTTACACAAAATCCTACGAGCAGTACTTC.

CDR3 residues: CASSFGQSREAFF. DNA for the CDR3: TGTGCCAGCAGCTTTGGACAGTCGCGGGAAGCTTTCTTT. The chain couples TRBV7-9 to TRBJ1-1; tentatively, D is TRBD1 (6 bases). The CDR3 contains 13 residues. Germline V gene lookup returns CDR1 SEHNR and CDR2 FQNEAQ (reference sequence). The germline V and J ends were trimmed by 3 bases and 8 bases, with 13 bases remaining between them.

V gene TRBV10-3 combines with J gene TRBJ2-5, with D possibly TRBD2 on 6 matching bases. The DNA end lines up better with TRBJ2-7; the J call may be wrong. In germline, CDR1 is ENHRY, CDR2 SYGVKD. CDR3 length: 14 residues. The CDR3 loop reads CAISESTSSYEQYF. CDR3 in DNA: TGTGCCATCAGTGAGTCGACTAGTTCCTACGAGCAGTACTTC.

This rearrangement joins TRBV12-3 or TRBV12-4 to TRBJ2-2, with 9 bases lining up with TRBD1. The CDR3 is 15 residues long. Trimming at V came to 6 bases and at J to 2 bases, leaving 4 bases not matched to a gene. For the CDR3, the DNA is TGTGCCAGCAGCAGGACAGGGGTAAACACCGGGGAGCTGTTTTTT. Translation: CASSRTGVNTGELFF.

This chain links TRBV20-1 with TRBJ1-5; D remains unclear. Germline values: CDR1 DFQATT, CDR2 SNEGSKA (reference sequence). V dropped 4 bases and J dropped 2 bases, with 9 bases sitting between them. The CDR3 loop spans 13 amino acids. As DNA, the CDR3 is TGCAGTGCTAAAAAAGGAGGCAATCAGCCCCAGCATTTT. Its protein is CSAKKGGNQPQHF.

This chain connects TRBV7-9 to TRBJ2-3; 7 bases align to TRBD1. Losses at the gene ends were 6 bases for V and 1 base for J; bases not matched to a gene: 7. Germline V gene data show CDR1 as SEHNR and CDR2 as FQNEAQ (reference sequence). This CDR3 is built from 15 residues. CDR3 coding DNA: TGTGCCAGCAGTAGGGACAGCAGACGCACAGATACGCAGTATTTT. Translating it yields CASSRDSRRTDTQYF.

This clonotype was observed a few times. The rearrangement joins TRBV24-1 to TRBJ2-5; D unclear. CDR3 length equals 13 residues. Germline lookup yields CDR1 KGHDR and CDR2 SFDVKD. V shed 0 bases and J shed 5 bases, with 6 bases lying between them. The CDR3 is CATSDLRWETQYF. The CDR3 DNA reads TGTGCCACCAGTGATTTGAGGTGGGAGACCCAGTACTTC.

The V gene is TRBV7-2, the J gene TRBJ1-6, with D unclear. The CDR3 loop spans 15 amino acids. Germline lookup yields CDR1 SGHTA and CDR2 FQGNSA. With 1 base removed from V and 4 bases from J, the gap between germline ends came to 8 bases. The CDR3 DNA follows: TGTGCCAGCAGCTTAGGGCAGGCTTATAATTCACCCCTCCACTTT. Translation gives CASSLGQAYNSPLHF.

This CDR3 is CASSNADRAYNEQFF. CDR3 coding DNA: TGTGCCAGCAGTAATGCGGACAGGGCCTACAATGAGCAGTTCTTC. The chain employs TRBV2 and TRBJ2-1; TRBD1 agrees at 8 bases. With V trimmed by 5 bases and J by 2 bases, 5 bases remained unmatched. Germline CDR1 reads SNHLY; CDR2 reads FYNNEI. The CDR3 covers 15 residues. The complete variable domain, with remaining parts taken from reference TRBV2 and TRBJ2-1, reads EPEVTQTPSHQVTQMGQEVILRCVPISNHLYFYWYRQILGQKVEFLVSFYNNEISEKSEIFDDQFSVERPDGSNFTLKIRSTKLEDSAMYFCASSNADRAYNEQFFGPGTRLTVL.

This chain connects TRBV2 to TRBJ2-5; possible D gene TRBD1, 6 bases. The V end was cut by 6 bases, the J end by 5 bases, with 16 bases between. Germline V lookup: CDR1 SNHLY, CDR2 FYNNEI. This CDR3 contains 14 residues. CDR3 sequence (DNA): TGTGCCAGCAGGGAGAGACAGGTCCTGGAGACCCAGTACTTC. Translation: CASRERQVLETQYF.

This chain's CDR3 is CASSYHLSAGGPGNTGELFF. The CDR3 coding sequence is TGTGCCAGCAGTTACCACCTATCAGCGGGGGGTCCCGGGAACACCGGGGAGCTGTTTTTT. This chain connects TRBV6-2 or TRBV6-3 to TRBJ2-2, with TRBD2 identical over 9 bases. The trim removed 2 bases at V and 1 base at J, leaving 14 bases unmatched. Germline-derived CDR1 and CDR2 are MNHEY and SVGEGT. CDR3 size: 20 residues.

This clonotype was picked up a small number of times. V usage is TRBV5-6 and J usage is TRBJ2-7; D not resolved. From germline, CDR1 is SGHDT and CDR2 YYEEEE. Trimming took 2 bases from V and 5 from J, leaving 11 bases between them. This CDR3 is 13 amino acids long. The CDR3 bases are TGTGCCAGCAGCTTAGCGATACCAAACGAGCAGTACTTC. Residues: CASSLAIPNEQYF.